The source of this TCR beta chain is a study of shared clonotypes between healthy human individuals (dated by TCRdb to 2018 to 2020). Some background on the complete study: A few men and a couple of women, aged 18 to 49 years, made up the cohort. For each donor, CD4 naive and CD4 memory were each given three plates, CD8 naive was given two plates, and CD8 memory was given one plate. To estimate repertoire size and how much clonotypes are shared between individuals, the study performed deep sequencing of blood TCR repertoires from a few healthy adults. Different laboratories and diverse techniques were used to prepare libraries and sequence TCR repertoires, to increase sequencing depth and limit assay-specific biases. Leukapheresis yielded between about 0.9 and 9.5 billion PBMCs per donor. General findings and caveats noted by the study authors: Sampling was restricted to blood, and TCR repertoires in tissues likely differ from the TCR repertoires found in blood. Pairwise subsampling indicated that sequencing depth was expected to affect the degree of clonotype sharing among donors. Estimated clonotype richness was generally larger for naive than for memory subsets. Rarefaction of sorted-subset datasets indicated incomplete sequencing despite the large sequencing depth. Because the study included a small number of donors, the genetic and exposure-history diversity represented was limited. Across a handful of donors, 4.5% to 6.5% of naive CD4, around 3.5% of naive CD8, roughly 2.2% of memory CD4, and 0.4% of memory CD8 clonotypes were shared. Compared with non-shared clonotypes, clonotypes shared by all four sorted-subset donors had higher generation probabilities.

In the case of this clone: No antigen is known for it. Per-nucleotide qualities are absent, and no much larger clonotype sits a single base away.

The donors were healthy, HIV-negative adults who had no recently reported acute infections or vaccinations. Every donor was a Caucasian adult living in Nashville, Tennessee, USA. Magnetic negative selection was used to enrich CD4+ T cells, after which naive cells were positively selected on CD45RA and the negative fraction became the memory subset. After blood collection by leukapheresis, PBMCs were isolated using Ficoll-Histopaque density gradient centrifugation and then cryopreserved in the vapor phase of liquid nitrogen. Analytical flow cytometry was used to check the purity and quantity of each magnetically sorted T cell population. Genomic DNA was isolated from every sorted fraction and measured by UV absorbance on a Nanodrop 2000c. The CDR3 covers 17 residues, taking in both the cysteine and the phenylalanine. Solely the CDR3 DNA is kept, with 51 bases framed from the first base. Using the deep immunoSEQ assay, multiplex PCR amplified TCR CDR3 regions from genomic DNA. Extracted genomic DNA from each cell subset was spread evenly across all wells of several immunoSEQ 96-well plates, with each plate serving as a replicate. Each replicate PCR for sorted subsets received around 200 ng genomic DNA, equal to roughly 30,000 T cell genomes. The purified libraries were quantified using a Qubit 3.0 fluorometer, sized with a Bioanalyzer 2100, and then quantified again using the KAPA Library Quantification kit. Each immunoSEQ 96-well plate was sequenced on its own single-read 150-cycle Illumina NextSeq 550 flow cell. The original pipeline was this. Because the immunoSEQ output held only junctional sequences and lacked quality scores, the filtering could not match the filtering applied to full-length reads. Sequences were annotated with PyIR, a Python wrapper for IgBLAST v1.9, and V/J genes and CDR3 were assigned using IMGT germline references. Reads were removed for weak V/J assignments (E-value above 1e-6), missing CDR3, stop codons, out-of-frame junctions, or ambiguous translated residues. V3J clonotypes were defined as sequences sharing the same inferred V gene, J gene, and CDR3 amino acid sequence. The percentage overlap between two repertoires was calculated by dividing the number of shared unique clonotypes by the size of the smaller repertoire. Three approaches were used to assess repertoire richness: RTK rarefaction, the Chao1 estimator, and Recon v2.1 estimates of unobserved clonotypes. Generation probabilities were computed with OLGA for all TCRbeta clonotypes obtained by the gDNA method from several donors. TCRdb took this table from immuneACCESS and kept in-frame rearrangements with V and J called. Such tables lack part of the clones; where checked against another copy, unresolved V genes explain under half of the gap, and the rest is unexplained. Clone size and V and J calls were adopted from that table, with D and trimming inferred from the DNA. In this sample the table shows millions of clones, over 85% of which occur a single time. Clones ranked in the top ten supply 0.35% to 0.45% of the sample.

The sequence was obtained from a man aged 18-30 years in good health. Some clones in this sample may be carry-over from other donors' samples. Recombination connected TRBV21-1 to TRBJ2-1; the D segment call TRBD2 is taken from the table without a DNA check. TRBV21-1 is a pseudogene segment. Input material: naive CD4+ T cells from PBMCs. The meaning of the sample's cell subset or site label: CD45RA+ positively selected. CDR3 protein: CASSTYDLAGGPNEQFF. The DNA is TGTGCCAGCAGCACTTACGACTTGGCGGGAGGCCCCAATGAGCAGTTCTTC.